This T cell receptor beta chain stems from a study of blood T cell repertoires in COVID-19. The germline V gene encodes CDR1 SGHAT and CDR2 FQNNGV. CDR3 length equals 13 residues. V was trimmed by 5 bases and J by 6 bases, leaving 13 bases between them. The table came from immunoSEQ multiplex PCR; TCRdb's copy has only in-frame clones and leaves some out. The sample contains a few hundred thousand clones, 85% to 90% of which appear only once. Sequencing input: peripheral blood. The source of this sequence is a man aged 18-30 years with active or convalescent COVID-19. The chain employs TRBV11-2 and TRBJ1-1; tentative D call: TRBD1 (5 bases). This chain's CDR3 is CASSRGWDPEAFF. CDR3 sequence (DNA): TGTGCCAGCAGCCGGGGGTGGGACCCTGAAGCTTTCTTT.